Shown below are 21 T cell receptor beta chains from a single sample sequenced in a study of CD8 T cells in Susac syndrome (dated by TCRdb to between 2018 and 2020). The protocol used for the library was the immunoSEQ multiplex PCR assay. RNA was extracted using the RNeasy kit, and roughly 0.45 to 1 microgram was reverse transcribed with random hexamers. Clones were called with MiXCR by TCRdb after fastp trimmed the public reads at Q25, and only in-frame beta chains were retained. All rows with the same CDR3 protein become a single entry with the most common DNA and genes. Recorded for this sample are about 160,000 distinct CDR3 sequences; approximately 94% of them occurred a single time. The top ten constitute 0.09% to 0.1% of the sample. Sample: CD4+ T cells from PBMCs. Receptors originate from a human donor with multiple sclerosis.

The J gene is TRBJ2-7, the V gene TRBV19; TRBD2 matches 7 bases. With 3 bases clipped from V and 3 bases from J, the junction kept 8 bases outside the gene matches. The CDR3 length is 15 residues. Germline CDR1 is LNHDA and CDR2 is SQIVND (reference sequence). The CDR3: CASSIRASGFYEQYF. For the CDR3, the DNA is TGTGCCAGTAGTATTAGGGCTAGCGGTTTCTACGAGCAGTACTTC.

This clonotype showed up just a few times. The V gene is TRBV12-3 or TRBV12-4, the J gene TRBJ2-1, with TRBD2 matching over 9 bases. Trimming at V came to 3 bases and at J to 4 bases, leaving 1 base not matched to a gene. This CDR3 region has 14 residues. The CDR3 DNA reads TGTGCCAGCAGTTTTAGCGGGAGTTACAATGAGCAGTTCTTC. Amino acid sequence: CASSFSGSYNEQFF.

The chain employs TRBV19 and TRBJ1-1, with D possibly being TRBD1 (6 bases). The CDR3 loop spans 16 amino acids. V lost 5 bases to trimming and J lost 0 bases, with 16 bases between them. The germline CDR1 and CDR2 sequences are LNHDA and SQIVND (reference sequence). The CDR3 DNA follows: TGTGCCAGTAGTGAGCGCGGGGGACATGTGAACACTGAAGCTTTCTTT. This sequence encodes CASSERGGHVNTEAFF.

As DNA, the CDR3 is TGTGCCAGCAGTCTGGGACAGGGAATCGCCGGGGAGCTGTTTTTT. Translation gives CASSLGQGIAGELFF. The gene calls are TRBV6-5 and TRBJ2-2; the match to TRBD1 covers 9 bases. V gave up 5 bases and J gave up 6 bases; unmatched junction bases: 7. This CDR3 spans 15 amino acids. CDR1 is MNHEY, CDR2 SVGAGI, per germline.

The chain carries TRBV6-1 and TRBJ1-5, with unresolved D. Germline assignment: CDR1 MNHNS and CDR2 SASEGT. The V end lost 5 bases, the J end lost 4 bases, and 15 bases lay between the germline ends. This CDR3 region has 15 residues. This chain's CDR3 is CASSLGRPGNQPQHF. The CDR3 DNA follows: TGTGCCAGCAGTCTAGGCCGCCCTGGGAATCAGCCCCAGCATTTT.

This clonotype appeared once. J is TRBJ2-6 and V is TRBV12-3 or TRBV12-4; D is undetermined. V was pared by 6 bases and J by 4 bases, with 13 bases between. The CDR3 contains 15 residues. The CDR3 coding sequence is TGTGCCAGCAGCCCCGGAGTCCCCGGGGCCAACGTCCTGACTTTC. Protein: CASSPGVPGANVLTF.

This chain links TRBV7-2 with TRBJ2-5, with 9 bases that match TRBD1. There are 13 residues in the CDR3. J lost 5 bases, V lost 8 bases, and 6 bases had no gene match. The germline CDR1 and CDR2 sequences are SGHTA and FQGNSA. CDR3 region: CASGTGIGETQYF. The CDR3 DNA follows: TGTGCCAGCGGGACAGGGATTGGGGAGACCCAGTACTTC.

This clonotype came up a few times. This chain uses TRBV20-1 with TRBJ2-7; D is perhaps TRBD2 (5 bases). Germline V lookup: CDR1 DFQATT, CDR2 SNEGSKA (reference sequence). CDR3 length: 16 amino acids. Trimming shortened V by 1 base and J by 3 bases, and 19 bases separated the two germline ends. CDR3: CSARAGLGRGNYEQYF. The CDR3 DNA reads TGCAGTGCTAGAGCCGGACTGGGTCGAGGTAACTACGAGCAGTACTTC.

The rearrangement uses TRBV12-3 or TRBV12-4 and TRBJ1-1, with D uncertain. This CDR3 region has 13 residues. V lost 1 base, J lost 1 base, and 4 bases lay in between. The CDR3 coding sequence is TGTGCCAGCAGTTTAGTAGAGAACACTGAAGCTTTCTTT. Its protein product is CASSLVENTEAFF.

The V call is TRBV20-1, the J call TRBJ2-3, with 15 bases aligning to TRBD2. The ends lost 4 bases at V and 1 base at J; junction bases unmatched: 6. Germline values: CDR1 DFQATT, CDR2 SNEGSKA (reference sequence). The CDR3 covers 17 residues. The CDR3 nucleotides are TGCAGTGCTACGGGACTAGCGGGAGGAGGGGGCACAGATACGCAGTATTTT. Protein product: CSATGLAGGGGTDTQYF.

Only a few counts were recorded for this clonotype. J is TRBJ2-1 and V is TRBV7-8; 9 nucleotides match TRBD2. The length of the CDR3 is 15 residues. CDR1 SGHVS and CDR2 FQNEAQ come from the germline V gene. With V trimmed by 6 bases and J by 4 bases, 7 bases remained unmatched. The CDR3 region is CASSVGSGSYNEQFF. CDR3 nucleotide sequence: TGTGCCAGCAGTGTGGGTAGCGGGAGTTACAATGAGCAGTTCTTC.

This clonotype was seen only once. This sequence joins TRBV7-2 and TRBJ2-5; possibly TRBD1 for D (6 bases). The germline V gene has CDR1 SGHTA and CDR2 FQGNSA. The CDR3 contains 17 residues. V gave up 7 bases and J gave up 3 bases, with 24 bases separating them. The DNA for the CDR3 is TGTGCCAGCACCTACTCGCATCGGACAGCTGGGGAAGAGACCCAGTACTTC. It codes for CASTYSHRTAGEETQYF.

The J gene is TRBJ2-5, the V gene TRBV9; no definite D call. The CDR3 sequence is 15 residues long. Germline V lookup: CDR1 SGDLS, CDR2 YYNGEE. V lost 4 bases to trimming and J lost 5 bases, with 18 bases between them. Written as DNA, the CDR3 is TGTGCCAGCAGCCCTCTGAAGCCGTCCGGGGAGACCCAGTACTTC. Translation gives CASSPLKPSGETQYF.

V is TRBV6-1 and J is TRBJ1-5, with D tentatively TRBD1 (5 bases). Germline V CDR1 and CDR2: MNHNS, SASEGT. The V gene lost 6 bases and the J gene lost 7 bases, with 25 bases spanning the gap. The CDR3 is made up of 17 amino acids. The CDR3 reads CASRPGTGRGEGQPQHF. Here the CDR3 DNA reads TGTGCCAGCAGACCCGGGACTGGTCGCGGAGAAGGACAGCCCCAGCATTTT.

The chain recombines TRBV6-4 with TRBJ1-1, with D perhaps matching TRBD1 (5 bases). V lost 6 bases and J lost 1, with 15 bases in between. CDR1 and CDR2 from the germline V gene are MRHNA and SNTAGT. The CDR3 sequence is 15 residues long. The CDR3 coding sequence is TGTGCCAGCAGCGAGGCCGGGACGGGGAACACTGAAGCTTTCTTT. Protein product: CASSEAGTGNTEAFF.

This chain joins TRBV27 and TRBJ2-7; TRBD1 might be the D (5 bases). The V and J ends lost 3 bases and 3 bases respectively, with 12 bases between them. The CDR3 sequence is 14 residues long. Germline values: CDR1 MNHEY, CDR2 SMNVEV (reference sequence). This CDR3 reads CASSLSRQGYEQYF. The CDR3 DNA sequence: TGTGCCAGCAGTTTGTCCAGGCAGGGCTACGAGCAGTACTTC.

V usage is TRBV28 and J usage is TRBJ2-5, with 7 bases identical to TRBD2. Trimming at V came to 4 bases and at J to 3 bases, leaving 11 bases not matched to a gene. Germline CDR1 MDHEN, CDR2 SYDVKM. The CDR3 extends over 16 amino acids. As DNA, the CDR3 is TGTGCCAGCAGTTCGCTTCGGGACTATGGAAAAGAGACCCAGTACTTC. Amino acid sequence: CASSSLRDYGKETQYF.

This chain connects TRBV30 to TRBJ1-3; D uncertain. This CDR3 contains 14 residues. V dropped 0 bases and J dropped 4 bases, with 10 bases sitting between them. Per the germline V gene, CDR1 is GTSNPN and CDR2 is SVGIG (reference sequence). The CDR3 DNA is TGTGCCTGGAGTGTAGGCACCCCCGGAAACACCATATATTTT. Its protein product is CAWSVGTPGNTIYF. Full variable domain (outside the CDR3, taken from reference TRBV30 and TRBJ1-3): SQTIHQWPATLVQPVGSPLSLECTVEGTSNPNLYWYRQAAGRGLQLLFYSVGIGQISSEVPQNLSASRPQDRQFILSSKKLLLSDSGFYLCAWSVGTPGNTIYFGEGSWLTVV.

In this sample, this clonotype turned up once. The V gene is TRBV6-2 or TRBV6-3, the J gene TRBJ1-1; 11 nucleotides agree with TRBD1. The V gene end was trimmed by 6 bases and the J gene end by 3 bases; junction bases not matched to a gene: 6. This CDR3 region has 15 residues. From germline, CDR1 is MNHEY and CDR2 SVGEGT. The CDR3 nucleotides are TGTGCCAGCAGCTTTGGGACAGGGGGGGACACTGAAGCTTTCTTT. Protein sequence: CASSFGTGGDTEAFF.

This chain joins TRBV15 and TRBJ2-6; no clear D. The CDR3 spans 13 residues. V gave up 6 bases and J gave up 0 bases, with 3 bases separating them. Per germline, CDR1 LNHNV and CDR2 YYDKDF (reference sequence). CDR3 in amino acids: CATRDSGANVLTF. In DNA form, the CDR3 reads TGTGCCACCAGGGACTCTGGGGCCAACGTCCTGACTTTC.

The CDR3 DNA reads as TGTGCCAGCAGTTTCAGTAGCGGGAGCGCAGATACGCAGTATTTT. The encoded protein is CASSFSSGSADTQYF. The chain employs TRBV12-3 or TRBV12-4 and TRBJ2-3, with 9 bases that match TRBD2. The junction had 5 bases not matched to a gene; V was cut back by 3 bases and J by 4 bases. The length of the CDR3 is 15 residues.